The present T cell receptor (beta chain) was sequenced within a study of blood T cell repertoires in COVID-19. The wider study: The United States, Italy and Spain provided the acute and convalescent COVID-19 samples.

The CDR3 has 16 residues. Germline V gives CDR1 SGHRS, CDR2 YFSETQ. J was trimmed by 1 base and V by 0 bases; bases with no gene match: 2. Authors' data handling: Amplification of reference gene primers was used by the study to estimate nucleated cell counts. Data came from immunoSEQ multiplex PCR; TCRdb stores just in-frame clones and leaves some out. Clone size and the V and J calls come from that table; the DNA yielded D and trimming. The sample includes about 76,000 clones, about four fifths of them seen just once. The specimen was peripheral blood. The sequence was obtained from a man in his sixties or seventies with acute or convalescent COVID-19. The chain recombines TRBV5-1 with TRBJ2-2, with TRBD2 matching 8 bases. The CDR3 protein is CASSLGLAGNTGELFF. The CDR3 DNA is TGCGCCAGCAGCTTGGGCCTAGCGGGGAACACCGGGGAGCTGTTTTTT.